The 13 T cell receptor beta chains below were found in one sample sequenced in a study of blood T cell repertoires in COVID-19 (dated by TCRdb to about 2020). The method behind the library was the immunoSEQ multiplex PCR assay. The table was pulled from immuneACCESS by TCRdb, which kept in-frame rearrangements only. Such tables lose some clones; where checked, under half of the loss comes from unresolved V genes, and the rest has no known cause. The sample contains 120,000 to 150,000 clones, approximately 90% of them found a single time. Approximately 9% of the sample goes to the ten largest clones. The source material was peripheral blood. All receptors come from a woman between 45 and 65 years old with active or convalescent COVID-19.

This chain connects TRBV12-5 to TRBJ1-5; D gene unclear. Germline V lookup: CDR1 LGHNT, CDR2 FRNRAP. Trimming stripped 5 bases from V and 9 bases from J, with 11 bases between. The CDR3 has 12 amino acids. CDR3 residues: CASGPTPGPQHF. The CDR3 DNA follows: TGTGCTAGTGGTCCTACCCCAGGGCCCCAGCATTTT.

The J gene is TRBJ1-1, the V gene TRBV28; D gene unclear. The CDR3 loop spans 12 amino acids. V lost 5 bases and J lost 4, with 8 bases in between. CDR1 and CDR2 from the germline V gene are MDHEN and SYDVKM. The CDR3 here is CASSPSRTEAFF. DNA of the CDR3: TGTGCCAGCAGTCCGAGTCGCACTGAAGCTTTCTTT.

The CDR3 sequence: CASSWTRSSYEQYF. CDR3 DNA: TGTGCCAGCAGTTGGACAAGGAGCTCCTACGAGCAGTACTTC. J is TRBJ2-7 and V is TRBV2; possibly TRBD1 for D (5 bases). Trimming took off 5 bases at V and 0 bases at J, with 11 bases between the two ends. CDR1 is SNHLY and CDR2 is FYNNEI in the germline V gene. The CDR3 loop spans 14 amino acids.

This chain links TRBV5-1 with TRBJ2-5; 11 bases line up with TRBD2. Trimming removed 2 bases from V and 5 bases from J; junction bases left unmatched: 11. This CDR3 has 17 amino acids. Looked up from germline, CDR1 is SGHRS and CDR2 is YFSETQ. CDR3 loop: CASSFISSGRAGETQYF. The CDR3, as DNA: TGCGCCAGCAGCTTTATTAGTAGCGGGAGGGCCGGGGAGACCCAGTACTTC.

CDR3 in amino acids: CASSDRLAGSSTGELFF. As DNA, the CDR3 is TGCGCCAGCAGTGACCGACTAGCGGGTTCCTCGACCGGGGAGCTGTTTTTT. This chain joins TRBV5-1 and TRBJ2-2, with TRBD2 matching 10 bases. The CDR3 totals 17 residues. Per germline, CDR1 SGHRS and CDR2 YFSETQ. After removal of 5 bases from V and 5 bases from J, the junction contained 12 bases not matched to a gene.

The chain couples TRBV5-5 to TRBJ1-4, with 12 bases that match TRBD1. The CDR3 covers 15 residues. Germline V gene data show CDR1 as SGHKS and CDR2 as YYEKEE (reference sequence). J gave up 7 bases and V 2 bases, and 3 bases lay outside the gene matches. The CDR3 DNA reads TGTGCCAGCAGCTTAGGGACAGGGGGCGGTGAAAAACTGTTTTTT. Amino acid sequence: CASSLGTGGGEKLFF.

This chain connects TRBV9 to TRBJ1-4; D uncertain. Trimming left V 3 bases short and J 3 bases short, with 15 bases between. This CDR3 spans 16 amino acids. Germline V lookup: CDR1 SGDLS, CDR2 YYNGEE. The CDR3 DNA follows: TGTGCCAGCAGCGGCCCGGAGGTCGGGTCTAATGAAAAACTGTTTTTT. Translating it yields CASSGPEVGSNEKLFF.

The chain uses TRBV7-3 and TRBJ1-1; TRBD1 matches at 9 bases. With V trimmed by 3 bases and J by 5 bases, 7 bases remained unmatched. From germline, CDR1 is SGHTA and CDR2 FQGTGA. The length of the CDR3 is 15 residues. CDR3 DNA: TGTGCCAGCAGCTTGGGGGGACAGGGTCGGACTGAAGCTTTCTTT. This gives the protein CASSLGGQGRTEAFF. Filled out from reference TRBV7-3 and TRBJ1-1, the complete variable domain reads GAGVSQTPSNKVTEKGKYVELRCDPISGHTALYWYRQSLGQGPEFLIYFQGTGAADDSGLPNDRFFAVRPEGSVSTLKIQRTERGDSAVYLCASSLGGQGRTEAFFGQGTRLTVV.

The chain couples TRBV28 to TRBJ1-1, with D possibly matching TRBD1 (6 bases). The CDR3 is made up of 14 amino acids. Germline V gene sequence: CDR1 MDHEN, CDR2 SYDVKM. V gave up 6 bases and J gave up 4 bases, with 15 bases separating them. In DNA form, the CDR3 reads TGTGCCAGCAGCTCCGGGCAGGGGAGCACTGAAGCTTTCTTT. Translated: CASSSGQGSTEAFF.

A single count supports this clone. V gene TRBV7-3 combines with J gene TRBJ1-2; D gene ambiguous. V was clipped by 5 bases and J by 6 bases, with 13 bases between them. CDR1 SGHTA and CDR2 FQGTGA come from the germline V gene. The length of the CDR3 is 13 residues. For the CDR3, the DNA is TGTGCCAGCAGCCTAGATAATGCTCATGGCTACACCTTC. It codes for CASSLDNAHGYTF.

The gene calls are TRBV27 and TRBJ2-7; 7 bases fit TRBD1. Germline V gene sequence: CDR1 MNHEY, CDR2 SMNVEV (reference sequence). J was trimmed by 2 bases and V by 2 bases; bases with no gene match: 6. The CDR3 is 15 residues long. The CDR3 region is CASSLLRDSPYEQYF. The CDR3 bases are TGTGCCAGCAGTTTACTCCGGGACAGCCCCTACGAGCAGTACTTC.

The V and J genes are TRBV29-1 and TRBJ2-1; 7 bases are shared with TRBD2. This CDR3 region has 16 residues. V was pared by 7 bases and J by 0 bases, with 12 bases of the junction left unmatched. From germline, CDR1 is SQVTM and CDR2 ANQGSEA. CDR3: CSAFSTSDRSYNEQFF. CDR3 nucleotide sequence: TGCAGCGCCTTCTCTACTAGCGACCGCTCCTACAATGAGCAGTTCTTC.

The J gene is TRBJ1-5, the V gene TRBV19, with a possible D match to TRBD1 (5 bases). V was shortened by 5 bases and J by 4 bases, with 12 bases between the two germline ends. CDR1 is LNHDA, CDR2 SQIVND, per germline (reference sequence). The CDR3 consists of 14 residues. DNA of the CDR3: TGTGCCAGTAGTTCAGCCAAGGGGAATCAGCCCCAGCATTTT. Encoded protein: CASSSAKGNQPQHF.